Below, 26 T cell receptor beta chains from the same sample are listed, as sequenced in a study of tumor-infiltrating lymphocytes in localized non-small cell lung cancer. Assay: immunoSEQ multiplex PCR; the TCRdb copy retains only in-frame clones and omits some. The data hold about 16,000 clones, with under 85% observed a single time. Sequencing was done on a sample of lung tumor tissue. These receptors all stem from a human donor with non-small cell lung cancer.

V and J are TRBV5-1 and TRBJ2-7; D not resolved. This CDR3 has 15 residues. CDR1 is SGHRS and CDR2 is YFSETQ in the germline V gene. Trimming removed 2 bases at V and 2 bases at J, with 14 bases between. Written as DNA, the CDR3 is TGCGCCAGCAGCTTCGATGCAAGGCCCCCCTACGAGCAGTACTTC. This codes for CASSFDARPPYEQYF.

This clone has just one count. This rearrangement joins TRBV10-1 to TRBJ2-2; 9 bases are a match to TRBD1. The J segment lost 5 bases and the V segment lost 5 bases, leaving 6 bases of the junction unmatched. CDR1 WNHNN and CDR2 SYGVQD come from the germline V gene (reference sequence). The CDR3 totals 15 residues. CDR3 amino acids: CASSPGQGGTGELFF. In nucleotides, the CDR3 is TGCGCCAGCAGTCCGGGACAGGGAGGAACCGGGGAGCTGTTTTTT.

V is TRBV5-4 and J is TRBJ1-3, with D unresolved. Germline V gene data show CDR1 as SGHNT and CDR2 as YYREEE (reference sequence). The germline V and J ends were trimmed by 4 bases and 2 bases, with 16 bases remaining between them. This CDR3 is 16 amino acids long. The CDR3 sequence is CASSPGPDPTGNTIYF. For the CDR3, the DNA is TGTGCCAGCAGCCCCGGGCCGGACCCCACTGGAAACACCATATATTTT. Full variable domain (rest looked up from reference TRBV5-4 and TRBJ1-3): ETGVTQSPTHLIKTRGQQVTLRCSSQSGHNTVSWYQQALGQGPQFIFQYYREEENGRGNFPPRFSGLQFPNYSSELNVNALELDDSALYLCASSPGPDPTGNTIYFGEGSWLTVV.

CDR3 amino acids: CASSLPGLPYEQYF. The CDR3 DNA reads as TGTGCCAGCAGCTTACCGGGACTACCTTACGAGCAGTACTTC. The chain couples TRBV7-9 to TRBJ2-7; TRBD2 matches 7 bases. The junction had 5 bases not matched to a gene; V was cut back by 2 bases and J by 4 bases. CDR3 size: 14 residues. Germline V gene sequence: CDR1 SEHNR, CDR2 FQNEAQ (reference sequence).

The CDR3 DNA is TGTGCCAGTAGTATTGAAGGTTCCTACGAGCAGTACTTC. Amino acid sequence: CASSIEGSYEQYF. The V call is TRBV19, the J call TRBJ2-7; D gene unclear. This CDR3 spans 13 amino acids. Trimming took 3 bases from V and 1 from J, leaving 7 bases between them. From germline, CDR1 is LNHDA and CDR2 SQIVND (reference sequence).

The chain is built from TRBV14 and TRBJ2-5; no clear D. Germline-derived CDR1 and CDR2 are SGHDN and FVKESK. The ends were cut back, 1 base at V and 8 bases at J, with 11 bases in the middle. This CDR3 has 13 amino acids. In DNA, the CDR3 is TGTGCCAGCAGCCAAGGAGAGGTGGGAACCCAGTACTTC. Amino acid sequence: CASSQGEVGTQYF.

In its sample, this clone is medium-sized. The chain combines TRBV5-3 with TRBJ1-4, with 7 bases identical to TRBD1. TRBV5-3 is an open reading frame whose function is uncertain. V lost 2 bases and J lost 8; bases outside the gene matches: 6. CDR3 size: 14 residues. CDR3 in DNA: TGTGCCAGAAGCTTCCCCCGGGACAGCGAAAAACTGTTTTTT. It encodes CARSFPRDSEKLFF.

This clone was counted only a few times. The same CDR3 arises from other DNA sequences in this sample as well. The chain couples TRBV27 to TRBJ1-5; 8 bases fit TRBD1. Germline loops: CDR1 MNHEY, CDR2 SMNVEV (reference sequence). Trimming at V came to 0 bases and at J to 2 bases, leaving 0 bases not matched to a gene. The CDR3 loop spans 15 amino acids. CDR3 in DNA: TGTGCCAGCAGTTTATCACAGGGGGGCAATCAGCCCCAGCATTTT. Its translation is CASSLSQGGNQPQHF.

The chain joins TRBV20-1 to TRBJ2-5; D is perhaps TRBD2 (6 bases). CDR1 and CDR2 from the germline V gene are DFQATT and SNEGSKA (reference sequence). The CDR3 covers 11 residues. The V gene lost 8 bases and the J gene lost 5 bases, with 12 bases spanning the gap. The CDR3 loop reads CSLSGRETQYF. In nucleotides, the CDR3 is TGCAGTTTAAGCGGGCGGGAGACCCAGTACTTC.

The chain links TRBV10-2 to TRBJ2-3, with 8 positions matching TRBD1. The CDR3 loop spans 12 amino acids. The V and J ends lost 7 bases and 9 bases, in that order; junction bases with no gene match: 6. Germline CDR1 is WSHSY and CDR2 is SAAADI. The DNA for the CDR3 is TGCGCCAGCACCTCAGGGGGCGGGACGCAGTATTTT. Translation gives CASTSGGGTQYF.

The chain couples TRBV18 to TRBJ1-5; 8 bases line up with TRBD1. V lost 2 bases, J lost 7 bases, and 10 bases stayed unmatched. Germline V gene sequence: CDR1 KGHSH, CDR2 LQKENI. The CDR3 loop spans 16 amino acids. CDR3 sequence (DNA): TGTGCCAGCTCACCAATGGCCGCGACAGGGGCCCAGCCCCAGCATTTT. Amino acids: CASSPMAATGAQPQHF.

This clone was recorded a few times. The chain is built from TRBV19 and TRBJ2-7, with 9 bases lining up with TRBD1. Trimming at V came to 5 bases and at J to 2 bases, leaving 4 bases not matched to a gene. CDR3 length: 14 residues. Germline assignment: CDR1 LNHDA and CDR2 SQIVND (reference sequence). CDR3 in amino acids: CASSYGTGPYEQYF. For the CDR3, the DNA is TGTGCCAGTAGTTACGGGACAGGGCCCTACGAGCAGTACTTC.

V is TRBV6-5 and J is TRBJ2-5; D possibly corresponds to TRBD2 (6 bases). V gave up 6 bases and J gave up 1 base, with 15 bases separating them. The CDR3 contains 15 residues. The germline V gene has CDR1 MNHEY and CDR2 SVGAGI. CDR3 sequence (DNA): TGTGCCAGCAGCGTAAATCCGACTAGCCAAGAGACCCAGTACTTC. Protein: CASSVNPTSQETQYF.

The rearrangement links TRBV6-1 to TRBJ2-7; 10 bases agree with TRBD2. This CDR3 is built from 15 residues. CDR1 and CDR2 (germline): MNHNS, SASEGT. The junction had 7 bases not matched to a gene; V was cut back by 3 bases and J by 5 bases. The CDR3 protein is CASSDISGGADEQYF. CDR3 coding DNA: TGTGCCAGCAGTGACATAAGCGGGGGGGCCGACGAGCAGTACTTC.

The CDR3 DNA reads as TGTGCCAGCAGGCCCTCCGGGACTAGCGGGAAATCGGAGCAGTTCTTC. Its protein product is CASRPSGTSGKSEQFF. The chain carries TRBV9 and TRBJ2-1; TRBD2 matches at 13 bases. V gave up 5 bases and J gave up 10 bases; unmatched junction bases: 12. CDR3 length: 16 residues. Germline values: CDR1 SGDLS, CDR2 YYNGEE.

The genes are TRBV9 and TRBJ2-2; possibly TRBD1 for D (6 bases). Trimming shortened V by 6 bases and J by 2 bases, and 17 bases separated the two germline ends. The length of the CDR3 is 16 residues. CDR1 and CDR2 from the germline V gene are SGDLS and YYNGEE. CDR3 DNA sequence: TGTGCCAGCACCAAAAAACCGGGACACAACACCGGGGAGCTGTTTTTT. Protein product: CASTKKPGHNTGELFF.

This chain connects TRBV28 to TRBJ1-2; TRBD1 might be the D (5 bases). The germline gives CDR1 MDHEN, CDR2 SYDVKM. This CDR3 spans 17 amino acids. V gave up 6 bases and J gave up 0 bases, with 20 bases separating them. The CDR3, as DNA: TGTGCCAGCAGCGGAATGTCGGGGACTCAAGCTAACTATGGCTACACCTTC. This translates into CASSGMSGTQANYGYTF.

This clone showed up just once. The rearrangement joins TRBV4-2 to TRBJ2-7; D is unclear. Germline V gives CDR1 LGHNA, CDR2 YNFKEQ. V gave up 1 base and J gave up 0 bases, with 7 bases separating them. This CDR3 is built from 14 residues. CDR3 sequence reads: CASSQGESSYEQYF. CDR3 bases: TGTGCCAGCAGCCAAGGCGAGAGCTCCTACGAGCAGTACTTC.

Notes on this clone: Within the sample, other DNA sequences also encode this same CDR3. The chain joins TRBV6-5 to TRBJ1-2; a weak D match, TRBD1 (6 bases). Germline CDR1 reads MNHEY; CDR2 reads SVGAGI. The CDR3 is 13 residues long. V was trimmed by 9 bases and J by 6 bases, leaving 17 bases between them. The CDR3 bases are TGTGCCAGTCGACAGGCCGGGACCCATGGCTACACCTTC. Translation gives CASRQAGTHGYTF.

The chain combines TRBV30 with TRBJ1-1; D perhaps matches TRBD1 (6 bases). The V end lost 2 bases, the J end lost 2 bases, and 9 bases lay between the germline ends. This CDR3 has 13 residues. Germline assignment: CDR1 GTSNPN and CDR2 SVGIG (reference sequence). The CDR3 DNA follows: TGTGCCTGGAGTATACAGGGAAACACTGAAGCTTTCTTT. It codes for CAWSIQGNTEAFF.

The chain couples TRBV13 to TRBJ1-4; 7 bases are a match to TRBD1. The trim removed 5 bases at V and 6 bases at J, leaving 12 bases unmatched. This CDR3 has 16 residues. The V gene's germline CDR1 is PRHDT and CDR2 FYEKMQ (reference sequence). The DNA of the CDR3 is TGTGCCAGCAGCCACGACAGGGCAGAAGAATATGAAAAACTGTTTTTT. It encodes CASSHDRAEEYEKLFF.

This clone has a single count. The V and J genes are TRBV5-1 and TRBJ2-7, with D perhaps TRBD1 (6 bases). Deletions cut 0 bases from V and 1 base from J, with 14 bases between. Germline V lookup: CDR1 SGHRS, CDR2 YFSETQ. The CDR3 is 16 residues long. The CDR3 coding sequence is TGCGCCAGCAGCTTGGCCTTGGGGGCGCGGTCCTACGAGCAGTACTTC. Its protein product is CASSLALGARSYEQYF.

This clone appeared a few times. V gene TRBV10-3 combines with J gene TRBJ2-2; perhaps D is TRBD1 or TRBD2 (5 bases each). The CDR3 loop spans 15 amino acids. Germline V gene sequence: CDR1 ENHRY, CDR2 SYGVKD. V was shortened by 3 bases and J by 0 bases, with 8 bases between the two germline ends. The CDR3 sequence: CAISERGTNTGELFF. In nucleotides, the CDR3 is TGTGCCATCAGTGAACGGGGCACGAACACCGGGGAGCTGTTTTTT.

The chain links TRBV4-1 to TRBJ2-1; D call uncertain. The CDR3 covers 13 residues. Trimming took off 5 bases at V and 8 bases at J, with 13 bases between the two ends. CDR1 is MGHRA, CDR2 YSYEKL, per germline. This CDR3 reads CASSYETGDEQFF. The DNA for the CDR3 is TGCGCCAGCAGCTACGAGACTGGGGATGAGCAGTTCTTC.

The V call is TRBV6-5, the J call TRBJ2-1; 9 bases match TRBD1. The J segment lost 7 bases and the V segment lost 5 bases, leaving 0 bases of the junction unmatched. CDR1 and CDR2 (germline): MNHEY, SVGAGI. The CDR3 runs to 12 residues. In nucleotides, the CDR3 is TGTGCCAGCAGTGACAGGGGGAATGAGCAGTTCTTC. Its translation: CASSDRGNEQFF.

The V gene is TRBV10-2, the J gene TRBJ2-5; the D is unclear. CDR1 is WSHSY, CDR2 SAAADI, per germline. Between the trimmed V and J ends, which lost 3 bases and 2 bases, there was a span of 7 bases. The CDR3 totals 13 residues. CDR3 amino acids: CASSEHQQETQYF. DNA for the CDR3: TGCGCCAGCAGTGAACACCAGCAAGAGACCCAGTACTTC.